This TCR beta chain was obtained from a study of blood T cell repertoires in COVID-19. On the study more broadly: Researchers got acute and convalescent COVID-19 samples from the United States, Italy and Spain.

Trimming cost V 3 bases and J 4 bases, with 16 bases left between them. CDR1 and CDR2 from the germline V gene are LNHDA and SQIVND (reference sequence). The CDR3 consists of 16 residues. Cohort placement rested on clinical history that participants reported themselves. In Cohort 3, a recovered donor had either two negative PCRs, clearance, or symptom resolution. This table comes from immunoSEQ multiplex PCR, and its TCRdb copy is limited to in-frame clones, with some not included. The profile covers about 250,000 clones, with about 86% appearing a single time and roughly 3.1% taken by the ten largest.

This chain joins TRBV19 and TRBJ1-5; D remains ambiguous. The receptor was derived from a man aged 45 to 65 who had recovered from COVID-19. Specimen: PBMCs or T cells enriched from blood (not recorded which). CDR3 sequence: CASSIYRPTGNQPQHF. The CDR3 nucleotides read TGTGCCAGTAGTATCTATCGCCCCACCGGTAATCAGCCCCAGCATTTT.